This paragraph covers one TCR beta chain sequence. No antigen is known for it. These data are taken from a study of cytomegalovirus exposure and HLA in healthy donors. V lost 3 bases, J lost 2 bases, and 15 bases lay in between. Looked up from germline, CDR1 is KGHSH and CDR2 is LQKENI. This CDR3 is built from 16 residues. 60 Vbeta and 13 Jbeta primers were used in PCR. Profiling relied on immunoSEQ multiplex PCR, and the TCRdb table lists in-frame clones only, not all of them. The sample has under 200,000 clones; about 80% are singletons. Regarding the study as a whole: Across all donors, roughly uniform sequencing depth was an assumption of the presence/absence analyses.

The receptor comes from a man over 45 in good health and CMV-seropositive. The V call is TRBV18, the J call TRBJ2-3; tentatively, D is TRBD1 (6 bases). Source material: PBMCs. CDR3 sequence reads: CASSPTDSLITDTQYF. As DNA, the CDR3 is TGTGCCAGCTCACCCACGGACAGTTTAATCACAGATACGCAGTATTTT.